This record covers a single TCR beta chain. Sequencing was done on patients that had shown CD8+CD57+ cell expansion by flow cytometry. The data stem from a study of CD8+CD57+ T cells in acquired aplastic anemia. Looking at the study overall: When averaged, DNA from sorted CD4+ and CD8+ cells came to 3 to 4 ug.

Genomic DNA constituted the template upon which TCR beta VDJ and CDR3 profiling was performed. Each CDR3 protein is one row after TCRdb ran MiXCR on the reads. The sample includes under 250,000 distinct CDR3 sequences, approximately 45% seen only once; the top ten take 7.8%. The sequenced sample was sorted CD4+, CD8+, or CD8+CD57+ T cells (not recorded which) from PBMCs. The sequence came from a human donor with aplastic anemia.

The CDR3 bases are TGCAGCGTTGGGGTGCTAGCGGGAGTTGGGGTGAGGGTAGAGACCCAGTACTTC. Translating it yields CSVGVLAGVGVRVETQYF. The V gene is TRBV29-1, the J gene TRBJ2-5; 10 nucleotides agree with TRBD2. Germline V gives CDR1 SQVTM, CDR2 ANQGSEA. CDR3 length equals 18 residues. The V gene end was trimmed by 4 bases and the J gene end by 4 bases; junction bases not matched to a gene: 18.